This T cell receptor beta chain derives from a study of blood T cell repertoires in COVID-19 (dated by TCRdb to the early 2020s). For context, the study as a whole: The collaborator samples originated in the United States, Italy and Spain and spanned the acute and convalescent phases of COVID-19. The material from the prospective study consisted of cDNA or gDNA derived from T cells, B-cell-depleted T cells, or PBMCs. The dataset comprised deeply sampled blood TCRbeta repertoires from subjects exposed to, actively infected with, or recovered from COVID-19. The repertoires were released in a freely available public database meant as a resource for research on the immune response to SARS-CoV-2. Samples were obtained from the ongoing ImmuneRACE study (first 160 participants) and from some 1,300 subjects provided by 6 global collaborators. A de-identified subject ID, COVID-19 status, age in years and sex were almost always included in the sample metadata. Where available, HLA class I and class II types were obtained from metadata supplied by the sample provider rather than from assay-based typing.

General findings and caveats noted by the study authors: Clinical and demographic metadata were provided uncurated, with the amount varying by source and participant.

TCRbeta CDR3 regions were amplified from genomic DNA by means of the immunoSEQ Assay, a bias-controlled multiplex PCR. In the authors' own workflow: The number of nucleated cells in each sample was estimated from the amplification of reference gene primers within the assay. To quantify the absolute abundance of each unique TCRbeta CDR3 rearrangement, sequence reads were collapsed and filtered. For each sample, productive Simpson clonality was calculated as the square root of Simpson's diversity index over productive rearrangements. In TCRdb, the immuneACCESS table is reduced to in-frame sequences with V and J assigned. These tables do not hold every clone; where another copy was compared, an unresolved V gene accounts for under half, and the others remain unexplained. That table gives V, J and clone size, and the DNA gave D and trimming. The sample records some 200,000 clones, around 84% of which are singletons. The ten largest clones take up about a sixth of the sample.

Collaborating institutions collected whole blood in K2EDTA tubes following their own protocols. Collaborator samples were shipped for TCRbeta analysis as frozen whole blood, isolated PBMCs, or DNA extracted from either sample type. On this clone itself: Its antigen remains undetermined. No much larger clone is present one base from it, and per-base qualities are unavailable.

Here V drops 6 bases and J drops 4 bases, and the junction holds 9 bases not matched to any gene. The CDR3, cysteine through phenylalanine, is 14 amino acids long. Of the read, only the CDR3 DNA is kept; its 42 bases are in frame from base 1. As encoded in the germline V gene, CDR1 is MNHEY while CDR2 is SVGAGI. This sequence originates from an elderly woman with active or convalescent COVID-19. The chain is made from TRBV6-5 and TRBJ2-7, and 7 junction bases match TRBD2. The sequenced sample consisted of peripheral blood. The sequence in DNA is TGTGCCAGCAGCCGGGGGGAGGGGCGGTACGAGCAGTACTTC. It specifies CASSRGEGRYEQYF.